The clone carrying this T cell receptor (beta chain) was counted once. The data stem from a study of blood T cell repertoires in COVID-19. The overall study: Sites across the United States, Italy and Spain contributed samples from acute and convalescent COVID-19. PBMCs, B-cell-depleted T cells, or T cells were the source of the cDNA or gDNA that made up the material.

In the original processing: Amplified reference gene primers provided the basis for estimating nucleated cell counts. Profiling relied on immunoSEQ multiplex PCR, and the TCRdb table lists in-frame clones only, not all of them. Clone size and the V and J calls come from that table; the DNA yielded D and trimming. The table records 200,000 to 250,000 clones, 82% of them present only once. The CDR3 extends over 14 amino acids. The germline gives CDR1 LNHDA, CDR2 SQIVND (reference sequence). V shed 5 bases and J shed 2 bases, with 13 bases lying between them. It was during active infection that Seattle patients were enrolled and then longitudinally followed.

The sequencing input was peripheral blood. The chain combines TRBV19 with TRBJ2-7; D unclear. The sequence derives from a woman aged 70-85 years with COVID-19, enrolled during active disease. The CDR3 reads CASSPQVETYEQYF. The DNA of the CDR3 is TGTGCCAGTAGTCCCCAAGTAGAAACCTACGAGCAGTACTTC.